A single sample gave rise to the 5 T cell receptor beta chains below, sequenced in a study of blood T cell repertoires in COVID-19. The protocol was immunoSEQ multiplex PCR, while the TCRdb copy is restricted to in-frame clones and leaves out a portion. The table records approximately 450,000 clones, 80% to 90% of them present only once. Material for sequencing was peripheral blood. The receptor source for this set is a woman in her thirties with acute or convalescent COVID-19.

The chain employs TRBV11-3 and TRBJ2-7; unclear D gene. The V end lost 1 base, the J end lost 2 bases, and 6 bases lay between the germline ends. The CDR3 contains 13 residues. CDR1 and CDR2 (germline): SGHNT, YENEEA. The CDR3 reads CASSLAGTYEQYF. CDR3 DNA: TGTGCCAGCAGCTTAGCAGGAACCTACGAGCAGTACTTC.

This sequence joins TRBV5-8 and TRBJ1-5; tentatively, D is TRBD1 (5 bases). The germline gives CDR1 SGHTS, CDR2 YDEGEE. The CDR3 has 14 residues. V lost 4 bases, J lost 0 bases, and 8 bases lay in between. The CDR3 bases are TGTGCCAGCAGCCCAGACAGTAGCAATCAGCCCCAGCATTTT. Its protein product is CASSPDSSNQPQHF.

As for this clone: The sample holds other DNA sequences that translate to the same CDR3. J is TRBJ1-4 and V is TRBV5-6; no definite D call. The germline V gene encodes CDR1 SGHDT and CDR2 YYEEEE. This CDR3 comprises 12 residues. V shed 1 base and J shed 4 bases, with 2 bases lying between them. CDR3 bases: TGTGCCAGCAGCTTGCATAATGAAAAACTGTTTTTT. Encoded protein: CASSLHNEKLFF.

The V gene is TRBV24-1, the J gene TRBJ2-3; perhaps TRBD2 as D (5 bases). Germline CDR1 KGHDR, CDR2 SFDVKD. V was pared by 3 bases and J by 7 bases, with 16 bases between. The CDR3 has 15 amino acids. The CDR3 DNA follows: TGTGCCACCAGTGATCCGACTATATCAAAGAATACGCAGTATTTT. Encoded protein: CATSDPTISKNTQYF.

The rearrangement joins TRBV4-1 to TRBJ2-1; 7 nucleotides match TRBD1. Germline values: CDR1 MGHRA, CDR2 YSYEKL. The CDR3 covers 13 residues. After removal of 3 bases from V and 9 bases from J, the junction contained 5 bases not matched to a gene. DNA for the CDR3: TGCGCCAGCAGCCAGCCTAACAGGGGTGAGCAGTTCTTC. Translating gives CASSQPNRGEQFF.